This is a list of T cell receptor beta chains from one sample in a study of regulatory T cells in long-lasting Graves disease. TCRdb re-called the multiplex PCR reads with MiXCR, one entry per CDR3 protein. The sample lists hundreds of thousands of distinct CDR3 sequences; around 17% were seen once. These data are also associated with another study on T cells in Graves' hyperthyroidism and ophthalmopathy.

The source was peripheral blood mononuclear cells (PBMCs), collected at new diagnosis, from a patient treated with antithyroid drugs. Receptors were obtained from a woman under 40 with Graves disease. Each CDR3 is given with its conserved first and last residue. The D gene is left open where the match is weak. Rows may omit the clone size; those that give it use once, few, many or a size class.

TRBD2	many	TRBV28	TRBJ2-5	TGTGCCAGCAGTTTGGAAGGGAGGGGGACCCAGTACTTC	CASSLEGRGTQYF
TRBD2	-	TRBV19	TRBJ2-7	TGTGCCAGTAGTATTGAAGGTGGCGCGGGGGTCCGGCAGTACTTC	CASSIEGGAGVRQYF
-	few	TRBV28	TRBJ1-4	TGTGCCAGCAGCGTCCCCCCGCTAACTAATGAAAAACTGTTTTTT	CASSVPPLTNEKLFF
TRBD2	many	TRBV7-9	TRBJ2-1	TGTGCCAGCAGCTTAGGGGAGGGCCAAAACAATGAGCAGTTCTTC	CASSLGEGQNNEQFF
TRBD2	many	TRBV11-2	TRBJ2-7	TGTGCCAGCAGCTTGAGTGGGCTAGCGGGGGCCTACGAGCAGTACTTC	CASSLSGLAGAYEQYF
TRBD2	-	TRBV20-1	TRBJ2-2	TGCAGTGCTCGGGGACTAGCGGGACCCTCGAACACCGGGGAGCTGTTTTTT	CSARGLAGPSNTGELFF
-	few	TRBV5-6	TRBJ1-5	TGTGCCAGCAGCTACGCCGGTCAGCCCCAGCATTTT	CASSYAGQPQHF
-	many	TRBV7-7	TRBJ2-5	TGTGCTAGCAGCACCGTAAGGGACGGGCGAGGGGCCCAGTACTTC	CASSTVRDGRGAQYF
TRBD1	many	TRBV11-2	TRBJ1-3	TGTGCCAGCGGGACAGGGGAAGCTGGAAACACCATATATTTT	CASGTGEAGNTIYF
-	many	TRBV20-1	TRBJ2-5	TGCAGTGCTATTTACAGGCAAGAGACCCAGTACTTC	CSAIYRQETQYF
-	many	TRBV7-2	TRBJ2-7	TGTGCCAGCAGCCCAACCCTCCCCTTCCTTCTAGAAGTCCCCCCGCTCCACGAGCAGTACTTC	CASSPTLPFLLEVPPLHEQYF
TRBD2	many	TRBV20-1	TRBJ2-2	TGCAGGCACAGAGGGCGGGAGGGCACCGGGGAGCTGTTTTTT	CRHRGREGTGELFF
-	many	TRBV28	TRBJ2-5	TGTGCCAGCAGTTTCCAGTATCTCTCTGCGACCCAGTACTTC	CASSFQYLSATQYF
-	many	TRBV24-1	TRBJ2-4	TGTGCCACCAGTGAGTCGGGGATCAACATTCAGTACTTC	CATSESGINIQYF
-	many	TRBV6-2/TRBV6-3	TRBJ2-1	TGTGCCAGCAGTGAAGCCAGGCGTATATACTCCTACAATGAGCAGTTCTTC	CASSEARRIYSYNEQFF
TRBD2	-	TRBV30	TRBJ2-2	TGTGCCTGGAGACTAGCGGGAAACACCGGGGAGCTGTTTTTT	CAWRLAGNTGELFF
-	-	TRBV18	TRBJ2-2	TGTGCCAGCTCACCACGGAGGGGATTCAACACCGGGGAGCTGTTTTTT	CASSPRRGFNTGELFF
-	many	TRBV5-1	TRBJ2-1	TGCGCCAGCAGCCTCTCCCGGGCTCTAAATGAGCAGTTCTTC	CASSLSRALNEQFF
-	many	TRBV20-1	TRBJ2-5	TGCAGTGCCGTTTGGACCCGGAGGCCAGAGACCCAGTACTTC	CSAVWTRRPETQYF
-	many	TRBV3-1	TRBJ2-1	TGTGCCAGCAGCCAAGGGTCCATGAGTCCCTACAATGAGCAGTTCTTC	CASSQGSMSPYNEQFF
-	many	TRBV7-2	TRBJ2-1	TGTGCCAGCAGCTTATCTGCATTTAACGGCAATGAGCAGTTCTTC	CASSLSAFNGNEQFF
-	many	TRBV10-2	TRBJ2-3	TGCGCCAGCAGTGTTGGGAGAGATACGCAGTATTTT	CASSVGRDTQYF